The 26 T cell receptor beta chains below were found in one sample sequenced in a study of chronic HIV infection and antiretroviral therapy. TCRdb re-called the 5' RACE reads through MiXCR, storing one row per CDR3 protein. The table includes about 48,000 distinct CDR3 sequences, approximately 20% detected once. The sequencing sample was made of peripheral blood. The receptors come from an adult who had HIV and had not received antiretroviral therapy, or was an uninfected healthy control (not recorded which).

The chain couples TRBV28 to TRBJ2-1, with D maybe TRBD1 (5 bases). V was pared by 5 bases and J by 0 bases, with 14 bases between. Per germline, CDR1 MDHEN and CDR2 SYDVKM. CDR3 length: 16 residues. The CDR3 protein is CASSGTQGNSYNEQFF. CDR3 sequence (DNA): TGTGCCAGCAGTGGAACGCAGGGCAACTCCTACAATGAGCAGTTCTTC.

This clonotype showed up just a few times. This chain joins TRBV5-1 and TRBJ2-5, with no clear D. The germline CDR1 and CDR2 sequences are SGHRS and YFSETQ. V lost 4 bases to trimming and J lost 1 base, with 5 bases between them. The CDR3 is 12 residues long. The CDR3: CASSRFQETQYF. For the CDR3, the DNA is TGCGCCAGCAGCCGATTCCAAGAGACCCAGTACTTC.

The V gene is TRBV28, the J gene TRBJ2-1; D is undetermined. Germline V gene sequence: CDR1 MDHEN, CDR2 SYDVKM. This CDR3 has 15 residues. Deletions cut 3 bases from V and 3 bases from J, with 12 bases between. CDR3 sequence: CASSFSAPLYNEQFF. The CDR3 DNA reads TGTGCCAGCAGTTTCTCCGCCCCTCTCTACAATGAGCAGTTCTTC.

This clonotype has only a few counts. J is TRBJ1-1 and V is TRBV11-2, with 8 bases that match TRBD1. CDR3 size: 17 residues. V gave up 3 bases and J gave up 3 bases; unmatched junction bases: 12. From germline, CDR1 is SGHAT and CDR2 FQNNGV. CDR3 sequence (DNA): TGTGCCAGCAGCTTCGGCCGAGGGGACAGGAGAGACACTGAAGCTTTCTTT. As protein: CASSFGRGDRRDTEAFF.

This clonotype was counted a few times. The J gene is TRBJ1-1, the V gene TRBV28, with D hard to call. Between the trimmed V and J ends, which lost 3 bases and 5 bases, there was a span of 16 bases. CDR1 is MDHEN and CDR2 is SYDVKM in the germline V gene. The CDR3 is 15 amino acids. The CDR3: CASSLVGGSRTEAFF. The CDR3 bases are TGTGCCAGCAGTTTGGTTGGTGGGAGTAGAACTGAAGCTTTCTTT.

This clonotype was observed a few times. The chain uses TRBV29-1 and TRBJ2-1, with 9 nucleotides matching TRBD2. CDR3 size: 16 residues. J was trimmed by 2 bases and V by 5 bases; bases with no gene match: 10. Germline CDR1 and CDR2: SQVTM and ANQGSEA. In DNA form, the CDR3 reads TGCAGCGTTCTGACTAGCGGCAGTTCCCCCTACAATGAGCAGTTCTTC. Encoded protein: CSVLTSGSSPYNEQFF.

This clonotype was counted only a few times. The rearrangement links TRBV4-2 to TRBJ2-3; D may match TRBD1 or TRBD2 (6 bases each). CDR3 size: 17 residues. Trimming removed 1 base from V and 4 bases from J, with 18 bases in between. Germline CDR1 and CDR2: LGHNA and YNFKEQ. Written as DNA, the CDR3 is TGTGCCAGCAGCCAAGGGGGGGCGGGACTCTCCCCAGATACGCAGTATTTT. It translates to CASSQGGAGLSPDTQYF.

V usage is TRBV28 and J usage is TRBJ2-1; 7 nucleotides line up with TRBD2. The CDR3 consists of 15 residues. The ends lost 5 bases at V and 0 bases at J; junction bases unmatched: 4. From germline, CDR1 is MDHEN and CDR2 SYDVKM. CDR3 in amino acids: CASSPGGSSYNEQFF. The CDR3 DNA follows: TGTGCCAGCAGTCCCGGGGGGAGCTCCTACAATGAGCAGTTCTTC.

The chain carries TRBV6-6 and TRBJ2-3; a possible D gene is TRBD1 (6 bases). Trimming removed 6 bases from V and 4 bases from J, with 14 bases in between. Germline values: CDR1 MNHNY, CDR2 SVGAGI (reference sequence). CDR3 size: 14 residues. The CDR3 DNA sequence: TGTGCCAGCAGCGCAAAGGGGGTCTCAGATACGCAGTATTTT. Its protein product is CASSAKGVSDTQYF.

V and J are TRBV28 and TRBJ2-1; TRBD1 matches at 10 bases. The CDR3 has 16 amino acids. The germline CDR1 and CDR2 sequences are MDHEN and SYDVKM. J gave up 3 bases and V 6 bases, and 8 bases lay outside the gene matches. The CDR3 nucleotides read TGTGCCAGCAGCCTCCGGGACAGGGGTTTCTACAATGAGCAGTTCTTC. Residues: CASSLRDRGFYNEQFF.

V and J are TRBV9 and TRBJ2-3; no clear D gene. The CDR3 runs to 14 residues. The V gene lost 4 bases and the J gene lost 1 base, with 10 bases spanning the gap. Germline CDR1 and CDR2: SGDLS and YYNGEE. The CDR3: CASSPVAGTDTQYF. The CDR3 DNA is TGTGCCAGCAGCCCAGTGGCGGGCACAGATACGCAGTATTTT.

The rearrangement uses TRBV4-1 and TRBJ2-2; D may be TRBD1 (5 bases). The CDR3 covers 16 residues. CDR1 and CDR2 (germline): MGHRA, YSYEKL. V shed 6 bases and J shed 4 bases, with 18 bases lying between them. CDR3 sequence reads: CASRLKPQGSTGELFF. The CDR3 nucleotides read TGCGCCAGCAGGCTGAAACCGCAGGGTAGCACCGGGGAGCTGTTTTTT.

CDR3 sequence: CASSPWGTGGNQPQHF. The CDR3 DNA reads TGTGCCAGCAGTCCGTGGGGGACAGGAGGGAATCAGCCCCAGCATTTT. This chain connects TRBV27 to TRBJ1-5; 8 bases are shared with TRBD1. Trimming removed 5 bases from V and 4 bases from J; junction bases left unmatched: 10. The CDR3 covers 16 residues. Germline-derived CDR1 and CDR2 are MNHEY and SMNVEV (reference sequence).

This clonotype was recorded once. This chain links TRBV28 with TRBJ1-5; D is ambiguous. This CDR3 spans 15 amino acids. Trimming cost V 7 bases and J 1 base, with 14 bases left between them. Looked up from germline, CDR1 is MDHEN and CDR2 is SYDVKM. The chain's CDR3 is CASTPVGKSNQPQHF. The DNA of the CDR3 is TGTGCCAGCACCCCGGTTGGGAAAAGCAATCAGCCCCAGCATTTT.

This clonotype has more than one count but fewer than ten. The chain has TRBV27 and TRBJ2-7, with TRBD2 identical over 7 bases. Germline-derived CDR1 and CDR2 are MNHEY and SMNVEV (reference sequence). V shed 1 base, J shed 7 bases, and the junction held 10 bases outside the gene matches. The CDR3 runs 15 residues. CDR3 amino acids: CASSLFSGGVKEQYF. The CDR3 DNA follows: TGTGCCAGCAGTTTATTTTCGGGGGGAGTTAAGGAGCAGTACTTC.

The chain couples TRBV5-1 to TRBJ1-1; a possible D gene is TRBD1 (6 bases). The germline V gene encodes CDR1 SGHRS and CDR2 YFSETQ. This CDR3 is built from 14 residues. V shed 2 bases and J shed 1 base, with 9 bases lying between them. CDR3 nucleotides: TGCGCCAGCAGCTTAGCGGGGGCGAACACTGAAGCTTTCTTT. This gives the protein CASSLAGANTEAFF.

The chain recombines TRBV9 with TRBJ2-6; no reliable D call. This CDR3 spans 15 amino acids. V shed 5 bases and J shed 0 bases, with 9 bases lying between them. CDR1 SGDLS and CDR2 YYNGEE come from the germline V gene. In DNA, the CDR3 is TGTGCCAGCAGTACTAAGTTCTCTGGGGCCAACGTCCTGACTTTC. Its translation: CASSTKFSGANVLTF.

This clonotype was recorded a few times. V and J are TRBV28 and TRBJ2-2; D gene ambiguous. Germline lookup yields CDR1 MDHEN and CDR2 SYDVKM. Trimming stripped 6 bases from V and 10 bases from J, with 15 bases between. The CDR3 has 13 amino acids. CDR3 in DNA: TGTGCCAGCAGGCCCCTCCGGTTCGCGGAGCTGTTTTTT. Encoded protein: CASRPLRFAELFF.

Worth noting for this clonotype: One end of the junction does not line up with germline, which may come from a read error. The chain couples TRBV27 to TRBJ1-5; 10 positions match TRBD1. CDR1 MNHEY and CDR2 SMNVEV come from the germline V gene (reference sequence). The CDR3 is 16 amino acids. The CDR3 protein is CASSFNPTGGNQPQHF. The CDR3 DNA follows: TGTGCCAGCAGTTTTAACCCGACAGGGGGCAACCAGCCCCAGCATTTT.

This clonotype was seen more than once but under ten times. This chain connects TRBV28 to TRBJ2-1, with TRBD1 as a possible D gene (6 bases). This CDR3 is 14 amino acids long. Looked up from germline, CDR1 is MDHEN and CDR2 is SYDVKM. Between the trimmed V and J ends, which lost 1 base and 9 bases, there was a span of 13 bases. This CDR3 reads CASSLLRTVGEQFF. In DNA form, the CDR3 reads TGTGCCAGCAGTTTATTGAGGACAGTGGGTGAGCAGTTCTTC.

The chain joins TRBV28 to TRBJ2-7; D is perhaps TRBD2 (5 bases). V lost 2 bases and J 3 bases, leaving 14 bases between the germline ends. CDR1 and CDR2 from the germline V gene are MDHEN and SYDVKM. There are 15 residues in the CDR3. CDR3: CASSLPAGSIYEQYF. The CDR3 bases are TGTGCCAGCAGTTTACCCGCGGGTTCGATCTACGAGCAGTACTTC.

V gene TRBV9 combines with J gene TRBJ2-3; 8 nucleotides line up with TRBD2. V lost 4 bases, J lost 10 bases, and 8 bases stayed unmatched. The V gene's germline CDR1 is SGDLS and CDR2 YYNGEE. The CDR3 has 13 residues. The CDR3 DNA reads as TGTGCCAGCAGCTATAACAGCGGGAGCGCGCAGTATTTT. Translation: CASSYNSGSAQYF.

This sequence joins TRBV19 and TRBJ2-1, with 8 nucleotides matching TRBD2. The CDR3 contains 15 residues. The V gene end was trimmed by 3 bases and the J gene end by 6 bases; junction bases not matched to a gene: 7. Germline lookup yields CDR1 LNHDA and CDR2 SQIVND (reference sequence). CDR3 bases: TGTGCCAGTAGTATCCGAGCGGGAGCTGCCAATGAGCAGTTCTTC. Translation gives CASSIRAGAANEQFF.

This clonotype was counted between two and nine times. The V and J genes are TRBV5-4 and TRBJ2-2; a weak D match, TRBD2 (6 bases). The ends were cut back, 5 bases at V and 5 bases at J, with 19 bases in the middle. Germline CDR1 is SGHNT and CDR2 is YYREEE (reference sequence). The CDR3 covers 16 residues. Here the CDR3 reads CASRTSASATTGELFF. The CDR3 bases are TGTGCCAGCAGGACGTCGGCTAGCGCGACAACCGGGGAGCTGTTTTTT.

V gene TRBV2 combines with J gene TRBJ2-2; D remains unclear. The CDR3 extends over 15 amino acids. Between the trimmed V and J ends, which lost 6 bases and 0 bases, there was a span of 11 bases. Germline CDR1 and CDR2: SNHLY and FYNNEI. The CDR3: CASRRTVANTGELFF. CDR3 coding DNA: TGTGCCAGCAGGAGGACGGTCGCGAACACCGGGGAGCTGTTTTTT.

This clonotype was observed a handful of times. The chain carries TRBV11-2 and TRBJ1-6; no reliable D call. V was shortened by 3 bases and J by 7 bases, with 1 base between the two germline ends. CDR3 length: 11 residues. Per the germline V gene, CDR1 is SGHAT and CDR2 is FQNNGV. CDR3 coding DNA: TGTGCCAGCAGCTTGAATTCACCCCTCCACTTT. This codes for CASSLNSPLHF.